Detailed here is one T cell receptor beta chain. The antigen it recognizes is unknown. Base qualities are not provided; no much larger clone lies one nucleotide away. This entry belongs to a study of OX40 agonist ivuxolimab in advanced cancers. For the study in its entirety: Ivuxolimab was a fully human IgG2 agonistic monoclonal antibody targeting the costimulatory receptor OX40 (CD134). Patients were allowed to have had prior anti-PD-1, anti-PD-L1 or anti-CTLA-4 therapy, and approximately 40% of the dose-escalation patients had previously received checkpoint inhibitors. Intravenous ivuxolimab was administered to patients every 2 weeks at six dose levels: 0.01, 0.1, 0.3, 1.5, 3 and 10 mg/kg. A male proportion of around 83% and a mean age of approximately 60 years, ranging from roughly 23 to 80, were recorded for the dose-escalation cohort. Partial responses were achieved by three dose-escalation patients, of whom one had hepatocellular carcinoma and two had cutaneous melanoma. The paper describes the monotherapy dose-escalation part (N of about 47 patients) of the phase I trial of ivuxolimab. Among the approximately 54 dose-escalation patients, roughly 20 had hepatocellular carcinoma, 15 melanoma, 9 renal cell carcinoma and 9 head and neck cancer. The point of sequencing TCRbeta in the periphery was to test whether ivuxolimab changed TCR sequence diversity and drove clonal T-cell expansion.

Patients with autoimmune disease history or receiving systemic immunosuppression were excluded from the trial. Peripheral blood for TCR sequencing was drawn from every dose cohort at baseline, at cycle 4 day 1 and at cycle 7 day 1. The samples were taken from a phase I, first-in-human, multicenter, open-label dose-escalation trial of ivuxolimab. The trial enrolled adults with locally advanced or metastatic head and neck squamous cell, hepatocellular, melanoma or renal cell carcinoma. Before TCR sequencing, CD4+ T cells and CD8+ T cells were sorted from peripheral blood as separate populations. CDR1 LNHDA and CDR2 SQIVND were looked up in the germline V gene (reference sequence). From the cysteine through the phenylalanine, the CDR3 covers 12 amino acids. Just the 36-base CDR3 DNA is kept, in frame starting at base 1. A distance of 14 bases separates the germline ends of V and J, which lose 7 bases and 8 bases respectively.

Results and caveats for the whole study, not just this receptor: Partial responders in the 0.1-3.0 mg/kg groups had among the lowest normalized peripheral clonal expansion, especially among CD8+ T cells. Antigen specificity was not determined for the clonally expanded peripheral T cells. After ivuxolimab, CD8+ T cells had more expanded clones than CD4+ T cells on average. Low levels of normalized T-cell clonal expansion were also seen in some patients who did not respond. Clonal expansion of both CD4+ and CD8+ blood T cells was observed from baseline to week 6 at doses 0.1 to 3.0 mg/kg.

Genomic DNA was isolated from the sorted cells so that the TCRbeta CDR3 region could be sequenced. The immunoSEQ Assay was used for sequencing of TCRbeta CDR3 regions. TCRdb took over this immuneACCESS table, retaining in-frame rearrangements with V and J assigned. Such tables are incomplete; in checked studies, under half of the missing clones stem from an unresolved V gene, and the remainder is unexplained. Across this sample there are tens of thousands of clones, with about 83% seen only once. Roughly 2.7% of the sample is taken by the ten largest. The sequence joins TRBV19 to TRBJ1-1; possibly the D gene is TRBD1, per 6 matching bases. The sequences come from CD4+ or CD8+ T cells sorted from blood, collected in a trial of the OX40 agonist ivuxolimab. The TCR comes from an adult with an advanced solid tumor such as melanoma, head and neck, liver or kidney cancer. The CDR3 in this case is CASMGAQGEAFF. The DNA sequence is TGTGCCAGTATGGGCGCCCAGGGGGAAGCTTTCTTT.